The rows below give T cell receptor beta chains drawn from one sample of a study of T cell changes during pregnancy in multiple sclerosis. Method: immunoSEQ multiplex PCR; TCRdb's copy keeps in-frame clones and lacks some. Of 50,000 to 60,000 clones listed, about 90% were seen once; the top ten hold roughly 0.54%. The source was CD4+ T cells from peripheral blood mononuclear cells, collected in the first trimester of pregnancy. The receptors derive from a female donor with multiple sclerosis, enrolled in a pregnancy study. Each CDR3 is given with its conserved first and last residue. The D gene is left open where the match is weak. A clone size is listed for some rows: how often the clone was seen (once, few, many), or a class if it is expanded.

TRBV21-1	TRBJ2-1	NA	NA	CASTRPSLGTSGSMRNEQFF	TGTGCCAGCACCCGTCCGAGTCTTGGGACTAGCGGGAGTATGAGGAATGAGCAGTTCTTC
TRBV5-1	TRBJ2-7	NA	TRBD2	CASSLKTSGPNWKYF	TGCGCCAGCAGCCTTAAGACTAGCGGACCAAACTGGAAGTACTTC
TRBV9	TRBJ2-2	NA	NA	CASSVAGGATGELFF	TGTGCCAGCAGCGTAGCTGGAGGGGCCACCGGGGAGCTGTTTTTT
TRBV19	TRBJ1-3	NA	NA	CASSVTGSGNTIYF	TGTGCCAGTAGTGTGACAGGTTCTGGAAACACCATATATTTT
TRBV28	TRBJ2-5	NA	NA	CASSSPRETQYF	TGTGCCAGCAGTTCCCCCAGGGAGACCCAGTACTTC
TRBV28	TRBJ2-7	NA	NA	CASRLGGPGGFNEQYF	TGTGCCAGCAGGCTCGGGGGGCCAGGAGGTTTTAACGAGCAGTACTTC
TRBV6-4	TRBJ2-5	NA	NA	CASSCRGETQYF	TGTGCCAGCAGTTGCCGGGGTGAGACCCAGTACTTC
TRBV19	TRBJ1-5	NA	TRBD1	CASSRGTGESLNQPQHF	TGTGCCAGTAGCCGGGGGACAGGGGAAAGCCTTAATCAGCCCCAGCATTTT
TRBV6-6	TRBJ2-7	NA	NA	CASRGGLAGILVEQYF	TGTGCCAGCAGGGGGGGGCTAGCTGGGATATTGGTCGAGCAGTACTTC
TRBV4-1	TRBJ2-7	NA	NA	CASSQDIQGTYEQYF	TGCGCCAGCAGCCAAGATATCCAGGGGACCTACGAGCAGTACTTC
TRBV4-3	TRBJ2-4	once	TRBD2	CASSYERGNIQYF	TGCGCCAGCAGTTATGAGCGGGGAAACATTCAGTACTTC
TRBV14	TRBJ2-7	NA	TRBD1	CASSQAGTGVSGRSYEQYF	TGTGCCAGCAGCCAAGCCGGGACAGGGGTCTCGGGGCGCTCCTACGAGCAGTACTTC
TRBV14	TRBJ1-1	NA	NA	CASSQIRLSVRFFNTEAFF	TGTGCCAGCAGCCAAATTCGCTTGTCAGTTCGCTTCTTTAACACTGAAGCTTTCTTT
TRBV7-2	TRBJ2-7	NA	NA	CASSPDTSYEQYF	TGTGCCAGCAGCCCCGACACCTCCTACGAGCAGTACTTC
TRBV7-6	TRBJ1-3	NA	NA	CASSSVTGPGGNTIYF	TGTGCCAGCAGCTCTGTTACAGGGCCTGGGGGAAACACCATATATTTT
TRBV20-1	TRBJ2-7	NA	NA	CSASPGEQYF	TGCAGTGCTTCCCCGGGCGAGCAGTACTTC
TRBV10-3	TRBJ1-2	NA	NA	CAIQANYGYTF	TGTGCCATACAGGCTAACTATGGCTACACCTTC
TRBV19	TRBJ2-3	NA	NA	CASSIPLGTSSFTDTQYF	TGTGCCAGTAGTATCCCCCTTGGGACATCGTCGTTCACAGATACGCAGTATTTT
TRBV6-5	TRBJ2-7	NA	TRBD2	CASSYHGTSAFYEQYF	TGTGCCAGCAGTTACCACGGGACTAGCGCCTTCTACGAGCAGTACTTC
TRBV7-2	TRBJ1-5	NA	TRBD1	CASSVGTVGQPQHF	TGTGCCAGCAGCGTAGGGACAGTGGGTCAGCCCCAGCATTTT
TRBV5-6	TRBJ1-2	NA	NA	CASSFSGVTPGGFYGYTF	TGTGCCAGCAGCTTTTCGGGGGTTACTCCGGGGGGGTTTTATGGCTACACCTTC
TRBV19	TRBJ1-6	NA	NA	CASTPPGYNSPLHF	TGTGCCAGTACCCCTCCCGGCTATAATTCACCCCTCCACTTT
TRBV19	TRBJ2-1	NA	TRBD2	CASSIEAGGRGEQFF	TGTGCCAGTAGTATAGAGGCGGGGGGGCGGGGTGAGCAGTTCTTC
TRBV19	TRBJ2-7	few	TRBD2	CASRHQSGTRKSEQYF	TGTGCCAGTAGACACCAATCCGGGACTAGGAAGTCCGAGCAGTACTTC
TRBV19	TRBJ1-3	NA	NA	CASTPGGSSGNTIYF	TGTGCCAGTACCCCGGGTGGGAGCTCTGGAAACACCATATATTTT
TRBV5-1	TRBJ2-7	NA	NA	CASSLPTPYEQYF	TGCGCCAGCAGTCTTCCTACTCCCTACGAGCAGTACTTC
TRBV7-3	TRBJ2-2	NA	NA	CASSLQAQSNAGELFF	TGTGCCAGCAGCTTACAGGCCCAATCTAATGCCGGGGAGCTGTTTTTT
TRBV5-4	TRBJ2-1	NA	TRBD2	CASTAPAGGLYNEQFF	TGTGCCAGCACCGCTCCAGCGGGAGGTCTTTACAATGAGCAGTTCTTC
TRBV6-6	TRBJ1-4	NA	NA	CASSPQDNEKLFF	TGTGCCAGCAGTCCCCAGGATAATGAAAAACTGTTTTTT
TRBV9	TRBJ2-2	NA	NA	CASSVVGSSTGELFF	TGTGCCAGCAGCGTAGTGGGCAGCTCCACCGGGGAGCTGTTTTTT
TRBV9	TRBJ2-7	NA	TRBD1	CASSVAGQGYEQYF	TGTGCCAGCAGCGTAGCCGGACAGGGCTACGAGCAGTACTTC
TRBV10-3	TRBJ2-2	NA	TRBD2	CATTSGGALNTGELFF	TGTGCCACGACTAGCGGGGGGGCCCTAAACACCGGGGAGCTGTTTTTT
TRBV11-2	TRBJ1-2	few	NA	CASTLDPLMDSRGYTF	TGTGCCAGCACTCTAGACCCCTTAATGGATTCGAGAGGCTACACCTTC
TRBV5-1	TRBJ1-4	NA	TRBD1	CASSLNRGWATNEKLFF	TGCGCCAGCAGCTTAAACAGGGGTTGGGCAACTAATGAAAAACTGTTTTTT
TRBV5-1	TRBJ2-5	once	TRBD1	CASSSQGGAIEETQYF	TGCGCCAGCAGCTCCCAAGGGGGCGCAATCGAAGAGACCCAGTACTTC
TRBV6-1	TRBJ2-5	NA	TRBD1	CASSESAGGQETQYF	TGTGCCAGCAGTGAATCGGCAGGGGGCCAAGAGACCCAGTACTTC
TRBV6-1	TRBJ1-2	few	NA	CASREDGNNYGYTF	TGTGCCAGCAGGGAGGACGGAAATAACTATGGCTACACCTTC
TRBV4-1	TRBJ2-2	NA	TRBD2	CASSGAKLAGENTGELFF	TGCGCCAGCAGCGGGGCGAAACTCGCGGGAGAGAACACCGGGGAGCTGTTTTTT
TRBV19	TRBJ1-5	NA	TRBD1	CASRDRANQPQHF	TGTGCCAGCCGGGACAGGGCGAATCAGCCCCAGCATTTT
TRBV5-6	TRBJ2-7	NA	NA	CASSHSFGDSYEQYF	TGTGCCAGCAGCCACAGTTTCGGGGATTCCTACGAGCAGTACTTC
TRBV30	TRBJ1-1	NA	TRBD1	CAWRPVRQGQYTEAFF	TGTGCCTGGAGACCGGTCAGACAGGGGCAATACACTGAAGCTTTCTTT
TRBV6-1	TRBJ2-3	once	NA	CASSVWRRGTDTQYF	TGTGCCAGCAGTGTGTGGCGGCGAGGGACAGATACGCAGTATTTT
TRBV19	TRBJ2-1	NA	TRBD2	CASSSKTSGIAHNEQFF	TGTGCCAGTAGTAGTAAGACTAGCGGGATTGCCCACAATGAGCAGTTCTTC
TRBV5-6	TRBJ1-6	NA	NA	CASSLGRENSPLHF	TGTGCCAGCAGCTTGGGCAGGGAAAACTCACCCCTCCACTTT
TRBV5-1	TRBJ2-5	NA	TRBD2	CASSLVTSGDETQYF	TGCGCCAGCAGCTTGGTTACTAGCGGGGATGAGACCCAGTACTTC
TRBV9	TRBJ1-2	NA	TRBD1	CASSVEDRGNYGYTF	TGTGCCAGCAGCGTAGAGGACAGGGGGAACTATGGCTACACCTTC
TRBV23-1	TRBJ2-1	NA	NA	CASSQSWVVGGNNEQFF	TGCGCCAGCAGTCAATCCTGGGTGGTGGGCGGGAACAATGAGCAGTTCTTC
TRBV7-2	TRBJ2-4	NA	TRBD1	CASSSGQLIAKNIQYF	TGTGCCAGCAGCTCGGGACAGCTAATAGCCAAAAACATTCAGTACTTC
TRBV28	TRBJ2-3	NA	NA	CASSLGAGDTQYF	TGTGCCAGCAGTTTAGGGGCAGGAGATACGCAGTATTTT
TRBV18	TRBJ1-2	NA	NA	CASSPSGQINYGYTF	TGTGCCAGCTCACCCTCCGGACAGATTAACTATGGCTACACCTTC
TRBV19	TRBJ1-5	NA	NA	CASSVSGRGLSNQPQHF	TGTGCCAGTAGTGTATCAGGGAGGGGACTCTCCAATCAGCCCCAGCATTTT
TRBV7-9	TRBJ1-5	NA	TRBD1	CASSQDRVGDQPQHF	TGTGCCAGCAGCCAGGACAGGGTAGGCGATCAGCCCCAGCATTTT
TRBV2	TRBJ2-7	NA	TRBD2	CASRTQVRLAPYEQYF	TGTGCCAGCAGGACACAAGTAAGACTAGCCCCCTACGAGCAGTACTTC
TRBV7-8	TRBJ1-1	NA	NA	CASSLSGTFEAFF	TGTGCCAGCAGCTTGTCCGGGACTTTTGAAGCTTTCTTT
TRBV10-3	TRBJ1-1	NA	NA	CAISEGGGRRAFF	TGTGCCATCAGTGAAGGCGGGGGAAGACGGGCTTTCTTT
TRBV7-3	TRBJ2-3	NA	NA	CASSLLATGSTDTQYF	TGTGCCAGCAGCTTGTTAGCGACCGGAAGCACAGATACGCAGTATTTT
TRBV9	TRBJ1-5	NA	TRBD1	CASSADRDYGPQHF	TGTGCCAGCAGCGCCGACAGGGATTACGGCCCCCAGCATTTT